This entry lists 10 T cell receptor beta chains sequenced from one sample in a study of blood T cell repertoires in COVID-19. The protocol was immunoSEQ multiplex PCR, while the TCRdb copy is restricted to in-frame clones and leaves out a portion. The table has tens of thousands of clones, roughly 84% seen once; the top ten hold roughly 2.5%. The specimen was peripheral blood. All receptors derive from a man aged 50-59 years with acute or convalescent COVID-19.

The chain combines TRBV5-4 with TRBJ2-3; 12 nucleotides match TRBD2. CDR3 size: 16 residues. Trimming cost V 4 bases and J 5 bases; bases outside gene matches: 8. Germline assignment: CDR1 SGHNT and CDR2 YYREEE (reference sequence). CDR3: CASSPTSGGSQDTQYF. CDR3 in DNA: TGTGCCAGCAGCCCAACTAGCGGGGGGTCCCAAGATACGCAGTATTTT.

This rearrangement joins TRBV5-6 to TRBJ1-2; 7 bases align to TRBD1. This CDR3 spans 13 amino acids. With V trimmed by 0 bases and J by 6 bases, 2 bases remained unmatched. Germline values: CDR1 SGHDT, CDR2 YYEEEE. In DNA, the CDR3 is TGTGCCAGCAGCTTGGGACAGGGCGATGGCTACACCTTC. This encodes CASSLGQGDGYTF.

The chain couples TRBV2 to TRBJ2-7; TRBD2 matches at 7 bases. From germline, CDR1 is SNHLY and CDR2 FYNNEI. Trimming took 8 bases from V and 4 from J; bases not matched to a gene: 5. The CDR3 is 12 amino acids. CDR3 in DNA: TGTGCCAGCGGGGGAGGGAGGTACGAGCAGTACTTC. Residues: CASGGGRYEQYF.

The chain has TRBV20-1 and TRBJ2-3; D not resolved. The germline V and J ends were trimmed by 5 bases and 10 bases, with 13 bases remaining between them. CDR3 length: 11 amino acids. Germline CDR1 is DFQATT and CDR2 is SNEGSKA (reference sequence). CDR3 coding DNA: TGCAGTGCTCCCTACTCAAGAGCGCAGTATTTT. Protein sequence: CSAPYSRAQYF.

The CDR3 sequence: CASSGTANTEAFF. The CDR3 nucleotides read TGTGCCAGCTCCGGGACAGCGAACACTGAAGCTTTCTTT. The chain uses TRBV18 and TRBJ1-1; 7 bases map to TRBD1. The CDR3 has 13 amino acids. V was pared by 6 bases and J by 1 base, with 2 bases of the junction left unmatched. Germline V CDR1 and CDR2: KGHSH, LQKENI.

The rearrangement links TRBV5-4 to TRBJ1-3; D ambiguous. The CDR3 has 16 amino acids. V was shortened by 0 bases and J by 1 base, with 11 bases between the two germline ends. Germline V gene lookup returns CDR1 SGHNT and CDR2 YYREEE (reference sequence). The CDR3 here is CASSLGAGMSGNTIYF. Here the CDR3 DNA reads TGTGCCAGCAGCTTGGGCGCGGGAATGTCTGGAAACACCATATATTTT.

This chain connects TRBV19 to TRBJ1-5, with TRBD1 matching 9 bases. This CDR3 contains 15 residues. CDR1 and CDR2 from the germline V gene are LNHDA and SQIVND (reference sequence). The V segment lost 4 bases and the J segment 5 bases; nucleotides outside the gene matches: 6. CDR3 in DNA: TGTGCCAGTAGTACAACGGGACAGGGAGATCAGCCCCAGCATTTT. It translates to CASSTTGQGDQPQHF.

The chain is built from TRBV27 and TRBJ2-7; 12 nucleotides match TRBD1. The germline CDR1 and CDR2 sequences are MNHEY and SMNVEV (reference sequence). This CDR3 comprises 15 residues. Trimming at V came to 4 bases and at J to 7 bases, leaving 8 bases not matched to a gene. The CDR3 DNA follows: TGTGCCAGCAGTTGGTCCGGGACAGGGGGCGAAGAGCAGTACTTC. As protein: CASSWSGTGGEEQYF.

The chain recombines TRBV6-5 with TRBJ1-6, with D maybe TRBD1 (5 bases). The CDR3 contains 15 residues. V was trimmed by 7 bases and J by 6 bases, leaving 16 bases between them. Germline CDR1 reads MNHEY; CDR2 reads SVGAGI. For the CDR3, the DNA is TGTGCCAGCAACTTACAGGAGTACAGTAATTCACCCCTCCACTTT. Translation: CASNLQEYSNSPLHF.

The V gene is TRBV27, the J gene TRBJ2-5; 9 bases match TRBD1. This CDR3 is 17 amino acids long. With V trimmed by 8 bases and J by 6 bases, 19 bases remained unmatched. The germline gives CDR1 MNHEY, CDR2 SMNVEV (reference sequence). The chain's CDR3 is CASRSILRTGVEQTQYF. The CDR3 bases are TGTGCCAGCCGTTCAATACTGAGGACAGGGGTTGAGCAGACCCAGTACTTC.